These 10 T cell receptor beta chains originate from one sample sequenced in a study of cytotoxic CD8 clonotypes in ibrutinib-treated CLL (dated by TCRdb to the early 2020s). The library was generated by the immunoSEQ multiplex PCR assay. What TCRdb holds here is the immuneACCESS table cut down to in-frame rearrangements. Part of the clones is not present; checked against another copy, under half of the missing clones reflect an unresolved V gene, and the others are unexplained. Recorded for this sample are a few hundred thousand clones; roughly 70% of them occurred a single time. The ten largest clones add up to around 6.5% of the sample. The source material was PBMCs, sampled after 36 months of ibrutinib treatment. All receptors come from a human donor with chronic lymphocytic leukemia.

This clone has a handful of counts. The chain employs TRBV18 and TRBJ2-2; D unclear. Germline values: CDR1 KGHSH, CDR2 LQKENI. The CDR3 spans 12 residues. Trimming cost V 2 bases and J 5 bases, with 3 bases left between them. The CDR3 here is CASSPETGELFF. The CDR3 nucleotides read TGTGCCAGCTCACCAGAGACCGGGGAGCTGTTTTTT.

CDR3 nucleotide sequence: TGTGCCAGCAGCTTATGGGGAGAAAACACAGATACGCAGTATTTT. Translated: CASSLWGENTDTQYF. V gene TRBV7-8 combines with J gene TRBJ2-3; tentative D call: TRBD2 (5 bases). Germline-derived CDR1 and CDR2 are SGHVS and FQNEAQ. Trimming stripped 2 bases from V and 2 bases from J, with 11 bases between. The CDR3 is 15 residues long. The whole variable domain, filled in from reference TRBV7-8 and TRBJ2-3, reads GAGVSQSPRYKVAKRGQDVALRCDPISGHVSLFWYQQALGQGPEFLTYFQNEAQLDKSGLPSDRFFAERPEGSVSTLKIQRTQQEDSAVYLCASSLWGENTDTQYFGPGTRLTVL.

This clone occurred a few times. V usage is TRBV23-1 and J usage is TRBJ2-7; D remains unclear. TRBV23-1 carries the ORF label, with uncertain function. V was pared by 0 bases and J by 7 bases, with 10 bases between. This CDR3 comprises 13 residues. In nucleotides, the CDR3 is TGCGCCAGCAGTCAATCCAGCGCATTAGAGCAGTACTTC. It yields the protein CASSQSSALEQYF.

The chain couples TRBV7-9 to TRBJ2-5; 7 nucleotides match TRBD1. Germline V gene sequence: CDR1 SEHNR, CDR2 FQNEAQ (reference sequence). The CDR3 loop spans 15 amino acids. V lost 5 bases and J lost 0; bases outside the gene matches: 6. The DNA for the CDR3 is TGTGCCAGCAGCACCGGCGACAGGGACCAAGAGACCCAGTACTTC. This gives the protein CASSTGDRDQETQYF.

The chain has TRBV2 and TRBJ1-1, with TRBD1 identical over 11 bases. Germline loops: CDR1 SNHLY, CDR2 FYNNEI. The CDR3 contains 17 residues. Unmatched junction bases numbered 8, after V lost 5 bases and J lost 0 bases. DNA for the CDR3: TGTGCCAGCAGTACCCCTGGGACAGGGGGTATGAACACTGAAGCTTTCTTT. The encoded protein is CASSTPGTGGMNTEAFF. The entire variable domain, with the rest obtained from reference TRBV2 and TRBJ1-1, is as follows: EPEVTQTPSHQVTQMGQEVILRCVPISNHLYFYWYRQILGQKVEFLVSFYNNEISEKSEIFDDQFSVERPDGSNFTLKIRSTKLEDSAMYFCASSTPGTGGMNTEAFFGQGTRLTVV.

The chain links TRBV13 to TRBJ2-3, with TRBD2 matching 12 bases. Looked up from germline, CDR1 is PRHDT and CDR2 is FYEKMQ (reference sequence). The CDR3 consists of 16 residues. V lost 0 bases and J lost 5; bases outside the gene matches: 3. CDR3 bases: TGTGCCAGCAGCTTAGGGCTAGCGGGGGGGCTAGATACGCAGTATTTT. This codes for CASSLGLAGGLDTQYF. Full variable domain (outside the CDR3, taken from reference TRBV13 and TRBJ2-3): AAGVIQSPRHLIKEKRETATLKCYPIPRHDTVYWYQQGPGQDPQFLISFYEKMQSDKGSIPDRFSAQQFSDYHSELNMSSLELGDSALYFCASSLGLAGGLDTQYFGPGTRLTVL.

V gene TRBV6-5 combines with J gene TRBJ2-2, with a possible D match to TRBD2 (6 bases). This CDR3 comprises 13 residues. V gave up 1 base and J gave up 8 bases, with 8 bases separating them. Germline CDR1 is MNHEY and CDR2 is SVGAGI. This CDR3 reads CASSYWGEGELFF. The CDR3 DNA is TGTGCCAGCAGTTACTGGGGGGAGGGGGAGCTGTTTTTT.

This clone was seen only a few times. The chain recombines TRBV2 with TRBJ2-7, with D perhaps TRBD2 (6 bases). The CDR3 loop spans 13 amino acids. CDR1 SNHLY and CDR2 FYNNEI come from the germline V gene. Trimming removed 3 bases from V and 2 bases from J, with 8 bases in between. In DNA, the CDR3 is TGTGCCAGCAGTGACCGGGGGACCTACGAGCAGTACTTC. Its protein product is CASSDRGTYEQYF.

The chain carries TRBV6-1 and TRBJ1-2, with 8 bases aligning to TRBD1. Trimming took 4 bases from V and 7 from J; bases not matched to a gene: 14. This CDR3 is 16 amino acids long. Germline V CDR1 and CDR2: MNHNS, SASEGT. CDR3 nucleotides: TGTGCCAGCAGTGCCCTTGGGACAGGACCGTCTCGTGGCTACACCTTC. It translates to CASSALGTGPSRGYTF.

The chain joins TRBV6-5 to TRBJ2-1; 15 bases line up with TRBD2. Trimming took 9 bases from V and 14 from J; bases not matched to a gene: 5. Germline V gene lookup returns CDR1 MNHEY and CDR2 SVGAGI. This CDR3 is built from 12 residues. In nucleotides, the CDR3 is TGTGCCAGTTCCGGACTAGCGGGAGGGGAGTTCTTC. It encodes CASSGLAGGEFF.